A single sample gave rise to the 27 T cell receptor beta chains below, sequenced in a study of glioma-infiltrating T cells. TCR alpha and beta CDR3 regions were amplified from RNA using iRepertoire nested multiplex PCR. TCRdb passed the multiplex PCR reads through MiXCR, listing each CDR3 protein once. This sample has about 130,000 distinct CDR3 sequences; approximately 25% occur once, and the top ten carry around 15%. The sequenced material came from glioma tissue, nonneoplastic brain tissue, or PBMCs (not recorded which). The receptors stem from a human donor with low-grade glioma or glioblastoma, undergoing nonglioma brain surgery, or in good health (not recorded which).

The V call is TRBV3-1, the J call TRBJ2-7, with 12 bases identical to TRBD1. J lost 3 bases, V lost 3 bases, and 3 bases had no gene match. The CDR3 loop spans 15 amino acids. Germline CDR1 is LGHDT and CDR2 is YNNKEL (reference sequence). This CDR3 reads CASSQGQGALYEQYF. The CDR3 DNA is TGTGCCAGCAGCCAGGGACAGGGGGCCCTCTACGAGCAGTACTTC.

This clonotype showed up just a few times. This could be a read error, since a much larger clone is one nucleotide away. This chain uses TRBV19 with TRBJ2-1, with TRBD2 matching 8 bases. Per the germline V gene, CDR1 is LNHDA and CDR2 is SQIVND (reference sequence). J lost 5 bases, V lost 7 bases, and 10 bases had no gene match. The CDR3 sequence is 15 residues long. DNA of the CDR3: TGTGCCAGTAACTCTCCAGCGGGAGAGAACAATGAGCAGTTCTTC. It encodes CASNSPAGENNEQFF.

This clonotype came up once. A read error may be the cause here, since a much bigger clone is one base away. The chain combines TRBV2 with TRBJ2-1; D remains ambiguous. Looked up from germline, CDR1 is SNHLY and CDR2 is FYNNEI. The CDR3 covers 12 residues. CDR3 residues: CASSDGYNEQSF. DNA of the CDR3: TGTGCCAGCAGTGACGGATACAATGAGCAGTCCTTC.

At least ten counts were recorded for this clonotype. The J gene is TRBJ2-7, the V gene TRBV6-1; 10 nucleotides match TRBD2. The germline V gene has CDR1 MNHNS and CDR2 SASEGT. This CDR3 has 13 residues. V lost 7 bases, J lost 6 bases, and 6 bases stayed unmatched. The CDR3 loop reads CASNLAGVVEQYF. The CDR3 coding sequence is TGTGCCAGCAATCTAGCGGGAGTAGTCGAGCAGTACTTC.

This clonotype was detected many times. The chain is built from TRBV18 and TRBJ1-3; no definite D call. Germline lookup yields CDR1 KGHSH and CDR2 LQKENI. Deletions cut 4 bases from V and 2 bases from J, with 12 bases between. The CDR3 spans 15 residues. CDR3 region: CASSRPGSTGNTIYF. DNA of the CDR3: TGTGCCAGCTCACGTCCGGGGAGCACTGGAAACACCATATATTTT.

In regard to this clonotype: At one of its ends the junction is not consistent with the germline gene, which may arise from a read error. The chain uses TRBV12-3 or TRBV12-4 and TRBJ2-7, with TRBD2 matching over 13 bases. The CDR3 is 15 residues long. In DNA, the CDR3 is TGTGCCAGCAGCCCCACTAGCGGGAGGGCCGGGGAGCAGCACTTC. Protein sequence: CASSPTSGRAGEQHF.

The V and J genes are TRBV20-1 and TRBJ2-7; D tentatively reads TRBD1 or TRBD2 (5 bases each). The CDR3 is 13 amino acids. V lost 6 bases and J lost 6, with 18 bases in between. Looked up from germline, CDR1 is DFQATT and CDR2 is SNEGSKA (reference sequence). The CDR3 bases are TGCAGTGCGAACCCCCAGGGAGTGGGCGAGCAGTACTTC. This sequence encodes CSANPQGVGEQYF.

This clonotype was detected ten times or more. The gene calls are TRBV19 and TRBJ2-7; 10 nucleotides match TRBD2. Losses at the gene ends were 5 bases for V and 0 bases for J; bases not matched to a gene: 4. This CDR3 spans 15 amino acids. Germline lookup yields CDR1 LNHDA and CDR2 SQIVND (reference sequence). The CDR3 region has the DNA TGTGCCAGTAGTGTTGGACTAGCGGACTCCTACGAGCAGTACTTC. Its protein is CASSVGLADSYEQYF.

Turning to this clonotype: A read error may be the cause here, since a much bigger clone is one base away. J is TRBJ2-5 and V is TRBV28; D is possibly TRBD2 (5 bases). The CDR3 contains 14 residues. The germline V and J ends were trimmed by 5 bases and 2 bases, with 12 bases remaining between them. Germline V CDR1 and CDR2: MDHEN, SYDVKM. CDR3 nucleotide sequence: TGTGCCAGCAGTGGGGAGCTAGATCAAGAGACCCAGTACTTC. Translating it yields CASSGELDQETQYF.

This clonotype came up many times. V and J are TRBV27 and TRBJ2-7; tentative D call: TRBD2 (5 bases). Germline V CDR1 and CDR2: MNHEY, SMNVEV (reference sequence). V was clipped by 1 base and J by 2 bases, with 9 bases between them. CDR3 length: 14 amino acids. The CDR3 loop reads CASSLWYGTYEQYF. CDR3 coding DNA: TGTGCCAGCAGTTTATGGTACGGGACCTACGAGCAGTACTTC.

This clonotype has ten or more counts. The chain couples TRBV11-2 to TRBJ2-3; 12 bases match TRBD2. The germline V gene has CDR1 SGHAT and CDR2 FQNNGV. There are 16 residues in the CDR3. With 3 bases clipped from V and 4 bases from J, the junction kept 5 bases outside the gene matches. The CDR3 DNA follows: TGTGCCAGCAGCTTCCAGACTAGCGGGAGTTCAGATACGCAGTATTTT. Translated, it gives CASSFQTSGSSDTQYF.

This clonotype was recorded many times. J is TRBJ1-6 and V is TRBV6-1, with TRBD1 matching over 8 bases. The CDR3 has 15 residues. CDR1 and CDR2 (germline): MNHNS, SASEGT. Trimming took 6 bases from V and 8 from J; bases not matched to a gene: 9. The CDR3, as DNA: TGTGCCAGCAGGTCTCGTGGACAGGGTTATTCACCCCTCCACTTT. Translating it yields CASRSRGQGYSPLHF.

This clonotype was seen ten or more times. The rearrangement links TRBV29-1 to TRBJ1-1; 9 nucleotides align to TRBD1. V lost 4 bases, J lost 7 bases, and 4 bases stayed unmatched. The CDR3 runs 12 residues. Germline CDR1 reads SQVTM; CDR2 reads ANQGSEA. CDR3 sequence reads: CSVGTGVGEAFF. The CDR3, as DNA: TGCAGCGTTGGGACAGGGGTGGGTGAAGCTTTCTTT.

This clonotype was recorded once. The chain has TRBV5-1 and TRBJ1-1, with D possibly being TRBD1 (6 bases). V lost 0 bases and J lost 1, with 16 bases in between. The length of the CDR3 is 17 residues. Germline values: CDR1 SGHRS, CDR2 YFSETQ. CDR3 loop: CASSLVGRGNSNTEAFF. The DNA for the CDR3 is TGCGCCAGCAGCTTGGTAGGCAGGGGAAACTCGAACACTGAAGCTTTCTTT.

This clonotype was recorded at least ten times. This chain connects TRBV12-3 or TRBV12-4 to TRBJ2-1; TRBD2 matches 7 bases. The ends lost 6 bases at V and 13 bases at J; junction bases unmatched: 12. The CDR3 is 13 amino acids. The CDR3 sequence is CASSLNQRDPQFF. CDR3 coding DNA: TGTGCCAGCAGCCTCAATCAGCGGGATCCACAGTTCTTC.

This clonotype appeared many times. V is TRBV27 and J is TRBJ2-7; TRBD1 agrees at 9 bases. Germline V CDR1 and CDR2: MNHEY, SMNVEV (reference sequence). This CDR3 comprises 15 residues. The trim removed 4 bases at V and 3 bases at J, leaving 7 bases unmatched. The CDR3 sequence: CASSSTDRGFYEQYF. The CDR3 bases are TGTGCCAGCAGTTCTACCGACAGGGGGTTCTACGAGCAGTACTTC.

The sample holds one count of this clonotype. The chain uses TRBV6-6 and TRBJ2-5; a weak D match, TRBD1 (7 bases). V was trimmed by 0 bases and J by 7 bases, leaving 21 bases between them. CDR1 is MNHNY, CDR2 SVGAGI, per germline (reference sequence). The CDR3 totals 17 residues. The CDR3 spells CASSYSSGGTAKGTQYF. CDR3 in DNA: TGTGCCAGCAGTTACTCGTCTGGAGGGACAGCGAAAGGGACCCAGTACTTC.

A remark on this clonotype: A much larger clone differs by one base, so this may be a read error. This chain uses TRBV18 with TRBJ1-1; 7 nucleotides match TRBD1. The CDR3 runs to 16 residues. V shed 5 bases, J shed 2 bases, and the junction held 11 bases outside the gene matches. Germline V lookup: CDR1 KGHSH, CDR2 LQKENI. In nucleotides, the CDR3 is TGTGCCAGCTCAAAAATGAAAGGGGGCCTCAACACTGAAGCTTTCTTT. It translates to CASSKMKGGLNTEAFF.

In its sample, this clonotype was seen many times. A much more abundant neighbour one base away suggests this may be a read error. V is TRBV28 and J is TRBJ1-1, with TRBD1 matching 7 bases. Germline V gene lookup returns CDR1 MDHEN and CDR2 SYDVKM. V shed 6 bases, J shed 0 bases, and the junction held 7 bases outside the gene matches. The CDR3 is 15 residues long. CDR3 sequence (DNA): TGTGCCAGCAGGCAGCCGGGACAGATGAACACTGAAGCTTTCTTT. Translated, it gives CASRQPGQMNTEAFF. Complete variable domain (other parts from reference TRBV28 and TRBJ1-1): DVKVTQSSRYLVKRTGEKVFLECVQDMDHENMFWYRQDPGLGLRLIYFSYDVKMKEKGDIPEGYSVSREKKERFSLILESASTNQTSMYLCASRQPGQMNTEAFFGQGTRLTVV.

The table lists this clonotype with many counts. CDR3 sequence reads: CASSQGSLGYTEAFF. In nucleotides, the CDR3 is TGTGCCAGCAGCCAAGGGAGTCTCGGGTATACTGAAGCTTTCTTT. The chain joins TRBV14 to TRBJ1-1; D remains unclear. CDR1 SGHDN and CDR2 FVKESK come from the germline V gene. Trimming cost V 1 base and J 5 bases, with 14 bases left between them. CDR3 length: 15 residues.

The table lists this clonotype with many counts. The DNA of the CDR3 is TGTGCCAGCAACCGGGACACCTACGAGCAGTACTTC. Protein: CASNRDTYEQYF. The J gene is TRBJ2-7, the V gene TRBV2; perhaps TRBD1 as D (6 bases). The germline V gene has CDR1 SNHLY and CDR2 FYNNEI. The CDR3 has 12 residues. Trimming stripped 7 bases from V and 2 bases from J, with 9 bases between.

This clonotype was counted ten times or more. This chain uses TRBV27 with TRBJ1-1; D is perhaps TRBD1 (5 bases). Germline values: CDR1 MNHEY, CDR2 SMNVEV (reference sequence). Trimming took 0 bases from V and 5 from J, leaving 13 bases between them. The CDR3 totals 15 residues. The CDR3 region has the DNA TGTGCCAGCAGTTTATCGCGAGGGGCGCGAACTGAAGCTTTCTTT. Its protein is CASSLSRGARTEAFF.

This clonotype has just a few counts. CDR3: CASSSGALNEKLFF. CDR3 bases: TGCGCCAGCAGCTCAGGGGCCCTTAATGAAAAACTGTTTTTT. The V and J genes are TRBV5-1 and TRBJ1-4; a possible D gene is TRBD1 (6 bases). Germline V gene lookup returns CDR1 SGHRS and CDR2 YFSETQ. This CDR3 region has 14 residues. Trimming pared 3 bases from V and 4 bases from J, leaving 10 bases between.

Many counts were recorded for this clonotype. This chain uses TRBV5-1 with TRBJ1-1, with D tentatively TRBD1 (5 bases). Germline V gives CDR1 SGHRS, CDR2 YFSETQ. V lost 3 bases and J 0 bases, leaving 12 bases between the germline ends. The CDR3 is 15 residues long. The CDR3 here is CASSSTGTLNTEAFF. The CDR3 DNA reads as TGCGCCAGCAGCTCTACAGGTACTTTGAACACTGAAGCTTTCTTT.

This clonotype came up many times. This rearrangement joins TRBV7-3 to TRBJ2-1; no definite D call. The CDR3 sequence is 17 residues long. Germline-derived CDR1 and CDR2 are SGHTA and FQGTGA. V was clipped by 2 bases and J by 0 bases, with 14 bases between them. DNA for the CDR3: TGTGCCAGCAGCTTAGAAGGTCCGTCCAGCTCCTACAATGAGCAGTTCTTC. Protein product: CASSLEGPSSSYNEQFF.

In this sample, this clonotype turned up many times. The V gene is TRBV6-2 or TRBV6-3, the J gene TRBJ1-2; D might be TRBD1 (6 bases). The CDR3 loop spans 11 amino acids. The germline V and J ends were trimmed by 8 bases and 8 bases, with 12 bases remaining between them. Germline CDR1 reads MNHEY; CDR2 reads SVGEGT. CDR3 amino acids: CASGDMQGYTF. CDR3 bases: TGTGCCAGCGGGGACATGCAAGGCTACACCTTC.

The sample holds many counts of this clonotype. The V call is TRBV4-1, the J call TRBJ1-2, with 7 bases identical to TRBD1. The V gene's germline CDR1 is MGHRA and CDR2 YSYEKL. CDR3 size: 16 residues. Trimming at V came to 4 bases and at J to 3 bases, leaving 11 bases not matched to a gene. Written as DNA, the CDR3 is TGCGCCAGCAGCCGGACCCGGGACAGCCTAGACTATGGCTACACCTTC. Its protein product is CASSRTRDSLDYGYTF.